This T cell receptor (beta chain) was profiled in a study of cytotoxic CD8 clonotypes in ibrutinib-treated CLL. General observations from the study: Baseline levels of clonality went above those of age-matched healthy donors and moved with circulating CD8+ T-cell counts.

The sample holds a few counts of this clone. Its antigen remains unidentified. Libraries were prepared by immunoSEQ multiplex PCR; TCRdb keeps only in-frame clonotypes and omits some of them. The table lists some 140,000 clones, 79% of them singletons, with 10% to 15% in the top ten. This sequence originates from a human donor with chronic lymphocytic leukemia. The sequences come from PBMCs, collected after 12 months of ibrutinib treatment.

The CDR3 loop is CASSGTGVKDTEAFF. The CDR3 DNA follows: TGTGCCAGCTCAGGGACAGGGGTTAAAGACACTGAAGCTTTCTTT. The rearrangement links TRBV18 to TRBJ1-1, with 10 bases matching TRBD1. The CDR3 extends over 15 amino acids. V lost 5 bases to trimming and J lost 3 bases; unmatched junction nucleotides: 6. The V gene's germline CDR1 is KGHSH and CDR2 LQKENI.